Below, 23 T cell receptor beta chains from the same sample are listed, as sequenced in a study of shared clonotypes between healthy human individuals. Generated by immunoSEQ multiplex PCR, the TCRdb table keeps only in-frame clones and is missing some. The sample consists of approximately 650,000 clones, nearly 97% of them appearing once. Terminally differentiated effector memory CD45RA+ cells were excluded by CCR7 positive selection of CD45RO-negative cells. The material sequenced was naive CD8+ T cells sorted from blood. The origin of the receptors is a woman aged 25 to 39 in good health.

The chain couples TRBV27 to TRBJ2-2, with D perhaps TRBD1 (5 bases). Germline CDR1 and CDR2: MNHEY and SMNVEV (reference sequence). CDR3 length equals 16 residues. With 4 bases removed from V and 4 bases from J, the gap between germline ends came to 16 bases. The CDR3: CASSSVAGSGTGELFF. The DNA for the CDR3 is TGTGCCAGCAGTTCCGTCGCAGGGTCGGGCACCGGGGAGCTGTTTTTT.

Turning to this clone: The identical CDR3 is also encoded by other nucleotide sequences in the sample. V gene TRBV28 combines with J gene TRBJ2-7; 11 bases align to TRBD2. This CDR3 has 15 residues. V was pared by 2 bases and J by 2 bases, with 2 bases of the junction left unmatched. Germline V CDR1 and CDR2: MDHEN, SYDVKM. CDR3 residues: CASSLGTSGAYEQYF. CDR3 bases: TGTGCCAGCAGTTTAGGGACTAGCGGTGCCTACGAGCAGTACTTC.

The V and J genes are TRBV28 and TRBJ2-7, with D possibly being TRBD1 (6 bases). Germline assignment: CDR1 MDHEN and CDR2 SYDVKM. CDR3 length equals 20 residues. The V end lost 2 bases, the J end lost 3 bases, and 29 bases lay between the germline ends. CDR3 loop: CASSLVTRQGPAEGLYEQYF. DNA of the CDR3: TGTGCCAGCAGTTTAGTTACGCGGCAGGGGCCAGCTGAGGGGCTCTACGAGCAGTACTTC.

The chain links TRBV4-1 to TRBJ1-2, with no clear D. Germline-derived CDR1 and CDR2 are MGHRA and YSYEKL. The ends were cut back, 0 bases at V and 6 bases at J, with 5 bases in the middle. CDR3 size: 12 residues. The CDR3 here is CASSQDSNGYTF. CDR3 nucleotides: TGCGCCAGCAGCCAAGATTCGAATGGCTACACCTTC.

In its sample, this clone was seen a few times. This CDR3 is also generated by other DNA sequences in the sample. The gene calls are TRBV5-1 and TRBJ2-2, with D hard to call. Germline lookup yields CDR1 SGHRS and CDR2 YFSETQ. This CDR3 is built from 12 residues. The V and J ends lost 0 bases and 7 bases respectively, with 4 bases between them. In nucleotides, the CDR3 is TGCGCCAGCAGCTTGGCGGGCGGGGAGCTGTTTTTT. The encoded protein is CASSLAGGELFF.

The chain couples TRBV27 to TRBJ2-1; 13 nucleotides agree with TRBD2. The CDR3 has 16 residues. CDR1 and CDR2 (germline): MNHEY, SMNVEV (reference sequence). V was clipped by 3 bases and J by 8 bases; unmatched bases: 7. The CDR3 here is CASSLVGTSGNDEQFF. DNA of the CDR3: TGTGCCAGCAGTTTGGTCGGGACTAGCGGGAATGATGAGCAGTTCTTC.

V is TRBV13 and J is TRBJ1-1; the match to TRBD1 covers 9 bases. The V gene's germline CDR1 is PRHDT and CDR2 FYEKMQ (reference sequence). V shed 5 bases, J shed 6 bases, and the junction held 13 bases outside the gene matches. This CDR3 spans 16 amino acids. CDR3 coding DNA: TGTGCCAGCAGCGAAACCTTGGGACAGGGCAAGGCTGAAGCTTTCTTT. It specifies CASSETLGQGKAEAFF.

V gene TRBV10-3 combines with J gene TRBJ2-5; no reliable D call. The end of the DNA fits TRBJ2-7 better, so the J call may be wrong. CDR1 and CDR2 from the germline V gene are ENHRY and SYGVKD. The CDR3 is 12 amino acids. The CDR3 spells CAIRADGSEQYF. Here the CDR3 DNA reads TGTGCCATCAGGGCGGACGGTAGCGAGCAGTACTTC.

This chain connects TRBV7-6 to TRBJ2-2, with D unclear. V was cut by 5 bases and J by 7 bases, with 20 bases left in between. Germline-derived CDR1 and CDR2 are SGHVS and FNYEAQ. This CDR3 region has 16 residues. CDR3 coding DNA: TGTGCCAGCAGCCCGGGTATCCTCCCTGGGGACGGGGAGCTGTTTTTT. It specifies CASSPGILPGDGELFF.

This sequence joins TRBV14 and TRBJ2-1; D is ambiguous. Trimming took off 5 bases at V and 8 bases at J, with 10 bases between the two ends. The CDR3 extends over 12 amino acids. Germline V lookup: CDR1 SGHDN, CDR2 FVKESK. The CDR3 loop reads CASSYDSYEQFF. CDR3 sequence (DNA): TGTGCCAGCAGCTACGACTCATATGAGCAGTTCTTC. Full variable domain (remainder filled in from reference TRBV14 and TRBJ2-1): EAGVTQFPSHSVIEKGQTVTLRCDPISGHDNLYWYRRVMGKEIKFLLHFVKESKQDESGMPNNRFLAERTGGTYSTLKVQPAELEDSGVYFCASSYDSYEQFFGPGTRLTVL.

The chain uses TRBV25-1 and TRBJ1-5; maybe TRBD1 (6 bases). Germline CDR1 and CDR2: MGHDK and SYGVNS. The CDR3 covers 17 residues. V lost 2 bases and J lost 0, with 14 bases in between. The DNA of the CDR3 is TGTGCCAGCAGTGAACTAAGGACAGACGATAGCAATCAGCCCCAGCATTTT. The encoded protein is CASSELRTDDSNQPQHF.

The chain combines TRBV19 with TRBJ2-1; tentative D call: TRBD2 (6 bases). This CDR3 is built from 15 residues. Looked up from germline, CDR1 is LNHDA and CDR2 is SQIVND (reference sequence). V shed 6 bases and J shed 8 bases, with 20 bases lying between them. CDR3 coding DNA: TGTGCCAGTAGGACAAGCCTGGTACTAGCTGATGAGCAGTTCTTC. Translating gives CASRTSLVLADEQFF.

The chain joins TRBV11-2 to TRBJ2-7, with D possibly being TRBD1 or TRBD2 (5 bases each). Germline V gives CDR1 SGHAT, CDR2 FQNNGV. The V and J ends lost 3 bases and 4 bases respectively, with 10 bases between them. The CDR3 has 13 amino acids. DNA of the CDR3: TGTGCCAGCAGCTTCGGGGCTTTATACGAGCAGTACTTC. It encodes CASSFGALYEQYF.

CDR3 amino acids: CASSVALAVAYNEQFF. The CDR3 bases are TGTGCCAGCAGCGTAGCACTAGCGGTAGCCTACAATGAGCAGTTCTTC. The chain couples TRBV9 to TRBJ2-1, with 8 positions matching TRBD2. The CDR3 contains 16 residues. The germline CDR1 and CDR2 sequences are SGDLS and YYNGEE. J lost 2 bases, V lost 0 bases, and 4 bases had no gene match.

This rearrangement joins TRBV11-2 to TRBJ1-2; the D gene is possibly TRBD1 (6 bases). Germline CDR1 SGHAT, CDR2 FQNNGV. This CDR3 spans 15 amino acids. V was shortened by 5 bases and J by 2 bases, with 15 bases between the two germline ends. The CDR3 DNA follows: TGTGCCAGCAGCCCCTGGACAGATCCGAACTATGGCTACACCTTC. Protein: CASSPWTDPNYGYTF. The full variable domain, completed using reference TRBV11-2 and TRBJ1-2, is EAGVAQSPRYKIIEKRQSVAFWCNPISGHATLYWYQQILGQGPKLLIQFQNNGVVDDSQLPKDRFSAERLKGVDSTLKIQPAKLEDSAVYLCASSPWTDPNYGYTFGSGTRLTVV.

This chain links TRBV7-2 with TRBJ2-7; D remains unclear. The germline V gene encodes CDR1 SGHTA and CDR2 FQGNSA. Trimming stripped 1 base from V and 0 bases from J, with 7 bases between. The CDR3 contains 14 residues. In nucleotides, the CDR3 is TGTGCCAGCAGCTTAGGGTTGGGCTCCTACGAGCAGTACTTC. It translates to CASSLGLGSYEQYF.

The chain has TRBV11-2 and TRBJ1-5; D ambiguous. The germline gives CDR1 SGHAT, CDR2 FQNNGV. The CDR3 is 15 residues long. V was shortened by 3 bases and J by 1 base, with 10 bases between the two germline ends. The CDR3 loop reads CASSLEAWSNQPQHF. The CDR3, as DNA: TGTGCCAGCAGCTTGGAGGCTTGGAGCAATCAGCCCCAGCATTTT.

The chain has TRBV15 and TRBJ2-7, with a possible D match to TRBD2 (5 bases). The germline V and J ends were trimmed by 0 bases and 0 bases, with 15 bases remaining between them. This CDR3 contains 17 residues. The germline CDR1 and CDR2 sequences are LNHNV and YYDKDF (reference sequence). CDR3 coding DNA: TGTGCCACCAGCAGAGATAGTTGGGAGCGGAACTCCTACGAGCAGTACTTC. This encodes CATSRDSWERNSYEQYF.

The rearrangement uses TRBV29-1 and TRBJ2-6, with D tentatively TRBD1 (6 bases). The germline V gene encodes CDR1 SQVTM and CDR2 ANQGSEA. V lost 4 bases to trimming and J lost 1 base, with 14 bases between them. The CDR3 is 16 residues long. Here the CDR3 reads CSVGGQLASGANVLTF. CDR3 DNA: TGCAGCGTTGGGGGGCAGCTTGCTTCTGGGGCCAACGTCCTGACTTTC.

For the CDR3, the DNA is TGTGCCAGCAGCACCCTCGCCCCCGGGACTAGCGGGACCTGGGATACGCAGTATTTT. This translates into CASSTLAPGTSGTWDTQYF. This chain uses TRBV7-9 with TRBJ2-3; 13 nucleotides agree with TRBD2. CDR1 SEHNR and CDR2 FQNEAQ come from the germline V gene (reference sequence). The CDR3 is 19 amino acids. Trimming removed 5 bases from V and 6 bases from J; junction bases left unmatched: 17.

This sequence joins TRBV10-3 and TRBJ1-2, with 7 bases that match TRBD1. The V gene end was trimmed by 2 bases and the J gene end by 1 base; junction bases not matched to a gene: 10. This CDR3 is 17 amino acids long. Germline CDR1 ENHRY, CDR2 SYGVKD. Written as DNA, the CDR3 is TGTGCCATCAGTGAGGCCCAGACAGGGTACAATAACTATGGCTACACCTTC. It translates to CAISEAQTGYNNYGYTF.

The CDR3 coding sequence is TGTGCCAGCAGCCAAGATCCCGGGTGGGAGGGCGACTACGAGCAGTACTTC. Translated: CASSQDPGWEGDYEQYF. The chain uses TRBV4-2 and TRBJ2-7, with 7 nucleotides matching TRBD2. This CDR3 spans 17 amino acids. Trimming removed 0 bases from V and 3 bases from J; junction bases left unmatched: 11. Germline CDR1 LGHNA, CDR2 YNFKEQ.

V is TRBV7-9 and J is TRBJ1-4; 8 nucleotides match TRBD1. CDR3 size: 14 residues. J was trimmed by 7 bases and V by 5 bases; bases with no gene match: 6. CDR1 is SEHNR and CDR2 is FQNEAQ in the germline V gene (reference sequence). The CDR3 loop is CASSPGQGTEKLFF. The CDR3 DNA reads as TGTGCCAGCAGCCCCGGACAGGGCACTGAAAAACTGTTTTTT.